The subject of this entry is one TCR beta chain. Germline lookup yields CDR1 LNHDA and CDR2 SQIVND (reference sequence). The junction had 7 bases not matched to a gene; V was cut back by 5 bases and J by 6 bases. The CDR3 length is 14 residues. The data were obtained in a study of blood T cell repertoires in COVID-19. Original data processing: How many nucleated cells were present was estimated from reference gene primer amplification. The protocol was immunoSEQ multiplex PCR, while the TCRdb copy is restricted to in-frame clones and leaves out a portion. The V and J calls and clone size come from that table; D and trimming were worked out from the DNA. The sample records about 150,000 clones, about four fifths being singletons.

The receptor was derived from a woman of 80 years or more with acute or convalescent COVID-19. Sequenced input: peripheral blood. This chain joins TRBV19 and TRBJ2-7; 10 bases align to TRBD1. The CDR3 spells CASSFPGQGSEQYF. CDR3 DNA: TGTGCCAGTAGTTTTCCGGGACAGGGGTCCGAGCAGTACTTC. Together with reference TRBV19 and TRBJ2-7, the CDR3 gives the full variable domain: DGGITQSPKYLFRKEGQNVTLSCEQNLNHDAMYWYRQDPGQGLRLIYYSQIVNDFQKGDIAEGYSVSREKKESFPLTVTSAQKNPTAFYLCASSFPGQGSEQYFGPGTRLTVT.